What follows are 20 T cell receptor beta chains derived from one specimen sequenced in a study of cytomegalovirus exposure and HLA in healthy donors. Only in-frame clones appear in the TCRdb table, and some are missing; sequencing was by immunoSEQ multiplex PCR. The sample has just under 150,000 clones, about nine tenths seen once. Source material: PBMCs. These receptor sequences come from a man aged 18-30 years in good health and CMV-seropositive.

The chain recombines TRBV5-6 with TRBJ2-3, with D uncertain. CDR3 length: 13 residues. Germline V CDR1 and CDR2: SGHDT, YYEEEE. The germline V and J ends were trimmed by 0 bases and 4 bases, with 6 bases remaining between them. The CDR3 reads CASSLVEADTQYF. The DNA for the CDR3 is TGTGCCAGCAGCTTGGTTGAGGCAGATACGCAGTATTTT.

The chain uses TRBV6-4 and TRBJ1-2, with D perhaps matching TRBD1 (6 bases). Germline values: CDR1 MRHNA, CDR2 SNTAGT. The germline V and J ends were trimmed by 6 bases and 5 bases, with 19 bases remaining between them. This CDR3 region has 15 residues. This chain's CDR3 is CASSQTDSTTYGYTF. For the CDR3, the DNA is TGTGCCAGCAGCCAGACGGACAGCACAACTTATGGCTACACCTTC.

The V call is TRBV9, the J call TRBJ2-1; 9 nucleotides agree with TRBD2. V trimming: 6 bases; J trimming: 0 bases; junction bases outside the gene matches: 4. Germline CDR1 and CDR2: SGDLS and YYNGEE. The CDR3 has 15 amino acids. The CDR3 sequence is CASTLAGSSYNEQFF. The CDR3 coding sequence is TGTGCCAGCACGCTAGCGGGGAGCTCCTACAATGAGCAGTTCTTC. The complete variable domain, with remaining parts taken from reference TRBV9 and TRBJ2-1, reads DSGVTQTPKHLITATGQRVTLRCSPRSGDLSVYWYQQSLDQGLQFLIQYYNGEERAKGNILERFSAQQFPDLHSELNLSSLELGDSALYFCASTLAGSSYNEQFFGPGTRLTVL.

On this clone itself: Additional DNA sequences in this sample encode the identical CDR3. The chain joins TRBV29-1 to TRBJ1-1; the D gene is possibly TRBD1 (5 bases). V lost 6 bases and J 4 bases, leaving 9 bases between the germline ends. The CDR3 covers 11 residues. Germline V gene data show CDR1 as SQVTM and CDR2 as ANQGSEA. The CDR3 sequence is CSVGQGTEAFF. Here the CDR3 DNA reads TGCAGCGTGGGGCAAGGCACTGAAGCTTTCTTT.

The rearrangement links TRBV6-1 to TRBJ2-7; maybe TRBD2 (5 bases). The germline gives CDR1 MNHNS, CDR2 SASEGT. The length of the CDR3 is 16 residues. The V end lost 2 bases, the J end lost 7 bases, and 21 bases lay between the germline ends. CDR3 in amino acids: CASSENVPRVGREQYF. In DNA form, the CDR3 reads TGTGCCAGCAGTGAAAACGTACCGCGGGTGGGAAGAGAGCAGTACTTC.

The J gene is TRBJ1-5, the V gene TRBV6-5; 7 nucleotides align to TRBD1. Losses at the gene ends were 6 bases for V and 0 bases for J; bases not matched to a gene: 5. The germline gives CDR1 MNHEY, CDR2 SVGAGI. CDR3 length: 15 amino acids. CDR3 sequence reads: CASRTGTYSNQPQHF. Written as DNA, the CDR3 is TGTGCCAGCAGGACAGGGACCTATAGCAATCAGCCCCAGCATTTT.

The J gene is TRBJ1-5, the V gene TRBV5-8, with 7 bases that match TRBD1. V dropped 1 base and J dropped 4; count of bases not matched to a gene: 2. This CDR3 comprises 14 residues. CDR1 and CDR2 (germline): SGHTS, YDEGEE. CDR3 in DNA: TGTGCCAGCAGCTTGTGGGACAGAAATCAGCCCCAGCATTTT. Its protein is CASSLWDRNQPQHF.

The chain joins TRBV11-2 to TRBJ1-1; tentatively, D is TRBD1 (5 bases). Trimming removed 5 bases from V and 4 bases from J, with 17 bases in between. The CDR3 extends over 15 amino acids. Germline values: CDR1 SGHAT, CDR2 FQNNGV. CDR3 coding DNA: TGTGCCAGCAGCCCAGCCCAGGGAGGTGGCACTGAAGCTTTCTTT. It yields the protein CASSPAQGGGTEAFF. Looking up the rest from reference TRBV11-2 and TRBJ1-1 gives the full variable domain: EAGVAQSPRYKIIEKRQSVAFWCNPISGHATLYWYQQILGQGPKLLIQFQNNGVVDDSQLPKDRFSAERLKGVDSTLKIQPAKLEDSAVYLCASSPAQGGGTEAFFGQGTRLTVV.

The CDR3 sequence is CASSPTRQGGFAEAFF. In DNA, the CDR3 is TGTGCCAGCAGCCCAACTCGACAGGGAGGATTCGCTGAAGCTTTCTTT. The chain combines TRBV28 with TRBJ1-1; TRBD1 matches 7 bases. V lost 6 bases and J lost 6; bases outside the gene matches: 16. Per germline, CDR1 MDHEN and CDR2 SYDVKM. The CDR3 has 16 amino acids.

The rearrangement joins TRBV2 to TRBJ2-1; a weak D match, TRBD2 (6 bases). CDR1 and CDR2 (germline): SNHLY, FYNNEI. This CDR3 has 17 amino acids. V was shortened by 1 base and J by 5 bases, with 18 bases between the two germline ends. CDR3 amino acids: CASSEGFGGIRDNEQFF. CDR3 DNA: TGTGCCAGCAGTGAAGGGTTCGGAGGGATTAGGGACAATGAGCAGTTCTTC.

CDR3 bases: TGCGCCAGCAGCTTGTCAGGGGCCGCGGACTCATTTAACTATGGCTACACCTTC. It encodes CASSLSGAADSFNYGYTF. V usage is TRBV5-1 and J usage is TRBJ1-2, with a possible D match to TRBD1 (6 bases). The CDR3 length is 18 residues. Germline CDR1 SGHRS, CDR2 YFSETQ. V was clipped by 1 base and J by 1 base, with 20 bases between them.

For the CDR3, the DNA is TGTGCCAGCAGTTGGGAGGGAGGGCAGCCCCAGCATTTT. Its translation is CASSWEGGQPQHF. V gene TRBV2 combines with J gene TRBJ1-5; D unclear. The CDR3 loop spans 13 amino acids. The germline V gene has CDR1 SNHLY and CDR2 FYNNEI. Trimming removed 5 bases from V and 7 bases from J, with 12 bases in between.

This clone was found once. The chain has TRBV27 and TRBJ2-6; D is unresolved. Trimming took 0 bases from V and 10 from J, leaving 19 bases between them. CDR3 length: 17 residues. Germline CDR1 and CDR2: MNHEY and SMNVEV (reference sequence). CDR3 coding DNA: TGTGCCAGCAGTTTATCGATCCCGCAGAGGAACCTGAACGTCCTGACTTTC. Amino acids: CASSLSIPQRNLNVLTF.

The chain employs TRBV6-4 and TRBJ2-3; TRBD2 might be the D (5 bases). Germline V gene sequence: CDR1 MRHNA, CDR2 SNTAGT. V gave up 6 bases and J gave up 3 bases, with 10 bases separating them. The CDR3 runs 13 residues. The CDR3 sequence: CASRHGKTDTQYF. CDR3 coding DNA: TGTGCCAGCAGACACGGGAAGACAGATACGCAGTATTTT.

CDR3 sequence reads: CASSGGGAYNEQFF. In nucleotides, the CDR3 is TGTGCCAGCAGTGGAGGGGGGGCCTACAATGAGCAGTTCTTC. The chain is built from TRBV2 and TRBJ2-1, with D possibly matching TRBD2 (7 bases). V was shortened by 4 bases and J by 2 bases, with 9 bases between the two germline ends. Germline V gene data show CDR1 as SNHLY and CDR2 as FYNNEI. The CDR3 length is 14 residues.

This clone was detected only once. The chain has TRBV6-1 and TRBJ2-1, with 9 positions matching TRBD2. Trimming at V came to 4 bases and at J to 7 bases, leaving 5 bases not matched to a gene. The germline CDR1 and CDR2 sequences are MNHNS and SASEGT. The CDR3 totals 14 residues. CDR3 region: CASSVDSGGNEQFF. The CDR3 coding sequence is TGTGCCAGCAGTGTCGATAGCGGGGGAAATGAGCAGTTCTTC.

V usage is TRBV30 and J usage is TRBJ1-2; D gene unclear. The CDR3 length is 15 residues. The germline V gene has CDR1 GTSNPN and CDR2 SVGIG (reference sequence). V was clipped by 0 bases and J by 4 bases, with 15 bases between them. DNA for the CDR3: TGTGCCTGGAGTGTACCCTCGGAGGGCCTCTATGGCTACACCTTC. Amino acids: CAWSVPSEGLYGYTF.

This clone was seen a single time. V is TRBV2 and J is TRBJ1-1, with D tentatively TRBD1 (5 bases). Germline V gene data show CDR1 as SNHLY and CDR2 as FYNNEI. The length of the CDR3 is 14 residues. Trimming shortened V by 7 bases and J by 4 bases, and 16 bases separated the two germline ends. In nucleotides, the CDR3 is TGTGCCAGCACCCTAGTGGGGGAGGGCACTGAAGCTTTCTTT. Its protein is CASTLVGEGTEAFF.

In DNA, the CDR3 is TGTGCCAGCAGCACCGACAGGTTAAGGCCCCAGCATTTT. Its translation: CASSTDRLRPQHF. The chain has TRBV28 and TRBJ1-5, with D perhaps matching TRBD1 (6 bases). This CDR3 has 13 residues. Germline V gives CDR1 MDHEN, CDR2 SYDVKM. V lost 6 bases, J lost 9 bases, and 15 bases lay in between. The full variable domain, in which reference TRBV28 and TRBJ1-5 provide the parts outside the CDR3, is DVKVTQSSRYLVKRTGEKVFLECVQDMDHENMFWYRQDPGLGLRLIYFSYDVKMKEKGDIPEGYSVSREKKERFSLILESASTNQTSMYLCASSTDRLRPQHFGDGTRLSIL.

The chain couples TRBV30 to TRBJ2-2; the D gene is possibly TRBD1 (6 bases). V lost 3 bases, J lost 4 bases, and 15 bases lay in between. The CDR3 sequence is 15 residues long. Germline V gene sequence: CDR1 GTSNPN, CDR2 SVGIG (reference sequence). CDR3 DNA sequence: TGTGCCTGGAGCTCAACAGGGTGGGGCACCGGGGAGCTGTTTTTT. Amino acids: CAWSSTGWGTGELFF.